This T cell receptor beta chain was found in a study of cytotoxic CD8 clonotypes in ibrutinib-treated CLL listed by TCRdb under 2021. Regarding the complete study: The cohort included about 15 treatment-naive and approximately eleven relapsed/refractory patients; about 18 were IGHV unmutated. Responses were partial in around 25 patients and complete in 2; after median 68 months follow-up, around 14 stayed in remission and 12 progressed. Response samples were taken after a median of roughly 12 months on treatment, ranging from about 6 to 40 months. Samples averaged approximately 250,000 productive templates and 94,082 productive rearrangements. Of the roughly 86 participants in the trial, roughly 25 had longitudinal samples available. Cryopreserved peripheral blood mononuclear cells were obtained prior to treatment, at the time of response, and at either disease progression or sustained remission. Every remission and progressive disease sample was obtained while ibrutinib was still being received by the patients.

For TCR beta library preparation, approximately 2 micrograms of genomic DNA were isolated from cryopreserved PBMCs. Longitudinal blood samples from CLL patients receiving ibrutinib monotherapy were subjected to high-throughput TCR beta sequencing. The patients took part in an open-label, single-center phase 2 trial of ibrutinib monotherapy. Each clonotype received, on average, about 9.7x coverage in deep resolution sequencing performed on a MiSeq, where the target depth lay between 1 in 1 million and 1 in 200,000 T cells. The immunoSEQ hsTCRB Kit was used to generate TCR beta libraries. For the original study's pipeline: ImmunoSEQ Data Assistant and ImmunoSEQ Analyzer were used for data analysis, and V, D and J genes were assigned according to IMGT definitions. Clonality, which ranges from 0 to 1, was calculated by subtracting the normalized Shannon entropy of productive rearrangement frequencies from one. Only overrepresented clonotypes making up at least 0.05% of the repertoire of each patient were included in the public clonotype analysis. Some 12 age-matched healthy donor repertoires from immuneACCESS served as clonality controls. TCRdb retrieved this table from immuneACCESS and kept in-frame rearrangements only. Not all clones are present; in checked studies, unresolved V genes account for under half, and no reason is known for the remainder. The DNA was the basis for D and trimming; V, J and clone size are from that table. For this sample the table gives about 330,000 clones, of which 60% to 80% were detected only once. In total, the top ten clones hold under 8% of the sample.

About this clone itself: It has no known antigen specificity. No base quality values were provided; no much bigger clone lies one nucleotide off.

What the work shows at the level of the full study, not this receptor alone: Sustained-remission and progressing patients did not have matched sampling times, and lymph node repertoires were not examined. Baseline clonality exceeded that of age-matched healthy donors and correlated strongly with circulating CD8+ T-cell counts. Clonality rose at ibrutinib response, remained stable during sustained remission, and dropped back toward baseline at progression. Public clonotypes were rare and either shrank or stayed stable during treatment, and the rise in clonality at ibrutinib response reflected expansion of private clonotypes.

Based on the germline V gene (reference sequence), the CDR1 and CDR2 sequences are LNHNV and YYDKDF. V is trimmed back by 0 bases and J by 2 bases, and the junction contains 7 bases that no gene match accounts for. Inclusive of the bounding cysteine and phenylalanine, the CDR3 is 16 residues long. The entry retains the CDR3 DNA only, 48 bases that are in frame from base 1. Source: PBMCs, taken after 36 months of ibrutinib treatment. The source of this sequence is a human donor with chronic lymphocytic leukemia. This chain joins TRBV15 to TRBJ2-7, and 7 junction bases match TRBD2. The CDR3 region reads CATSRDWSGAPYEQYF. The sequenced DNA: TGTGCCACCAGCAGAGATTGGAGCGGGGCACCCTACGAGCAGTACTTC.